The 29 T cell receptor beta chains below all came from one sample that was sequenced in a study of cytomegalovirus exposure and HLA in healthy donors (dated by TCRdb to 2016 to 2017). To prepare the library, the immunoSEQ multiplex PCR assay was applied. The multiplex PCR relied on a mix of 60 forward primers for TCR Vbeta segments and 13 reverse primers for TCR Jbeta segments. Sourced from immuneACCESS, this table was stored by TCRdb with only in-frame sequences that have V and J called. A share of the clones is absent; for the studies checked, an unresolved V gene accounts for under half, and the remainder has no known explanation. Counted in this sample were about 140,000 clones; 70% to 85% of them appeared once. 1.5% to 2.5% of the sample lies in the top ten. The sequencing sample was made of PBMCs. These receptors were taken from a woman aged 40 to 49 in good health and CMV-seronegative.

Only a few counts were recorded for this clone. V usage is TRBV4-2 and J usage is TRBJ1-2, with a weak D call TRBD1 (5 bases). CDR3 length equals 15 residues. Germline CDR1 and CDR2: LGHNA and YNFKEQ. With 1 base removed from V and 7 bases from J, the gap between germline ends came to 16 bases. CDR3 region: CASSQVAGQGFGYTF. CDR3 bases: TGTGCCAGCAGCCAAGTGGCGGGGCAGGGTTTTGGCTACACCTTC.

The DNA for the CDR3 is TGTGCCAGCAGCTTATTTTACAGGGCTACTGAAGCTTTCTTT. Encoded protein: CASSLFYRATEAFF. V is TRBV7-2 and J is TRBJ1-1; maybe TRBD1 (6 bases). The CDR3 is 14 residues long. Germline V gene sequence: CDR1 SGHTA, CDR2 FQGNSA. Between the trimmed V and J ends, which lost 2 bases and 5 bases, there was a span of 12 bases.

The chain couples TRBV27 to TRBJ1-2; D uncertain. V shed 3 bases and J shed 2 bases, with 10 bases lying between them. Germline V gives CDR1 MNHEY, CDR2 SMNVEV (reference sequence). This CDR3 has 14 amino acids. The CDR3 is CASSFNGVNYGYTF. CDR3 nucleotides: TGTGCCAGCAGTTTTAACGGAGTCAACTATGGCTACACCTTC.

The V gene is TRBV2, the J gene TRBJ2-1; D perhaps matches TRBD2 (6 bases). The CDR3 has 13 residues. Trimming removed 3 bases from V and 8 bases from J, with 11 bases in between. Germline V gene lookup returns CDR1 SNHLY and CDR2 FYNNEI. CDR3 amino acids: CASSDRDWDEQFF. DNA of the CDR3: TGTGCCAGCAGTGATAGGGACTGGGATGAGCAGTTCTTC.

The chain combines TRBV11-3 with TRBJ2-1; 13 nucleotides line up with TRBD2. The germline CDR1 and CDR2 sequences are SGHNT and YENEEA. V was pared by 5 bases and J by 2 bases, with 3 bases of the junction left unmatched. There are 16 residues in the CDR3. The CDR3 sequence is CASSPGLAGTYNEQFF. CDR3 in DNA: TGTGCCAGCAGCCCGGGACTAGCGGGAACCTACAATGAGCAGTTCTTC.

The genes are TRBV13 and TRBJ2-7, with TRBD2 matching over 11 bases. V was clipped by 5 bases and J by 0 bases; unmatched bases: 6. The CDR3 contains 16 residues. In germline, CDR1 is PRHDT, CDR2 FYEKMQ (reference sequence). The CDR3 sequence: CASSPTTSGNSYEQYF. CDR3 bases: TGTGCCAGCAGCCCGACGACTAGCGGGAACTCCTACGAGCAGTACTTC. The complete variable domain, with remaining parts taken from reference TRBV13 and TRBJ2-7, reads AAGVIQSPRHLIKEKRETATLKCYPIPRHDTVYWYQQGPGQDPQFLISFYEKMQSDKGSIPDRFSAQQFSDYHSELNMSSLELGDSALYFCASSPTTSGNSYEQYFGPGTRLTVT.

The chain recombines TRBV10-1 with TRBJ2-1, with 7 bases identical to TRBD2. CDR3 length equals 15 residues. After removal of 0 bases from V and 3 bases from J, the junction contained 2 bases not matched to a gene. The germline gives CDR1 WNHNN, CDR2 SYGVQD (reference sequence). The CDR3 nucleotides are TGCGCCAGCAGTGAGTCGTTAGCGGGCTACAATGAGCAGTTCTTC. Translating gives CASSESLAGYNEQFF.

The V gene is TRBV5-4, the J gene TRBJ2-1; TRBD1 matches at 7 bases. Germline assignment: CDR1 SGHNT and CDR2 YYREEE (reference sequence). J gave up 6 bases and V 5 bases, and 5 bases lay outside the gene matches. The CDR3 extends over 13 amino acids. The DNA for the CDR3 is TGTGCCAGCAGTGCGGACAGGACCAATGAGCAGTTCTTC. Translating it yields CASSADRTNEQFF.

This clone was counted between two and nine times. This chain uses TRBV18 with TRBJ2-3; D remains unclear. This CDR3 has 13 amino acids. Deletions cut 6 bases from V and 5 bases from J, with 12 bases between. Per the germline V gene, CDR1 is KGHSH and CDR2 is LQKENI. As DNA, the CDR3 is TGTGCCAGCTCCCCCGGGTTGGAAGATACGCAGTATTTT. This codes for CASSPGLEDTQYF.

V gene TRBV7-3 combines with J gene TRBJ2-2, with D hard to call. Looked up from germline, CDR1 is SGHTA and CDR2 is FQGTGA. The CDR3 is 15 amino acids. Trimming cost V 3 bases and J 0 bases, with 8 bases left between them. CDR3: CASSFSTTNTGELFF. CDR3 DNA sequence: TGTGCCAGCAGCTTTTCCACTACGAACACCGGGGAGCTGTTTTTT.

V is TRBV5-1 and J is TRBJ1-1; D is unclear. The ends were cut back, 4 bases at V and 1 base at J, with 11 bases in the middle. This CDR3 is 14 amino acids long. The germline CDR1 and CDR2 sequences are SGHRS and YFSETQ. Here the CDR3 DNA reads TGCGCCAGCAGCCCGGGGAGTTCGAACACTGAAGCTTTCTTT. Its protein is CASSPGSSNTEAFF.

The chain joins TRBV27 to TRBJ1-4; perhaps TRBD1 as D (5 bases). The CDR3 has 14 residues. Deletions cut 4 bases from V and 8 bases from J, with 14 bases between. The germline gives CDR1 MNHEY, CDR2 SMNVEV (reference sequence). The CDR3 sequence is CASSSQAPQEKLFF. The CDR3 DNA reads TGTGCCAGCAGTTCACAGGCGCCGCAAGAAAAACTGTTTTTT.

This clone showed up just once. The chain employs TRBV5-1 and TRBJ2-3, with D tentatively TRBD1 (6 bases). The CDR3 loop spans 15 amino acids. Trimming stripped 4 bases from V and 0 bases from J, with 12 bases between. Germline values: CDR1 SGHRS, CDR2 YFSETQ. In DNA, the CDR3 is TGCGCCAGCAGCGGCGGACAGCCGAGCACAGATACGCAGTATTTT. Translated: CASSGGQPSTDTQYF. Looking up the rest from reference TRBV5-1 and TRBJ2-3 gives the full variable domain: KAGVTQTPRYLIKTRGQQVTLSCSPISGHRSVSWYQQTPGQGLQFLFEYFSETQRNKGNFPGRFSGRQFSNSRSEMNVSTLELGDSALYLCASSGGQPSTDTQYFGPGTRLTVL.

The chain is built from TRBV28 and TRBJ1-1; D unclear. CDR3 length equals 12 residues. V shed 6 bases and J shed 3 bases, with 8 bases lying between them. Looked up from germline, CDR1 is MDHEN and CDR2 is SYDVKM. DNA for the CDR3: TGTGCCAGCAGCTTTTACTACACTGAAGCTTTCTTT. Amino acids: CASSFYYTEAFF.

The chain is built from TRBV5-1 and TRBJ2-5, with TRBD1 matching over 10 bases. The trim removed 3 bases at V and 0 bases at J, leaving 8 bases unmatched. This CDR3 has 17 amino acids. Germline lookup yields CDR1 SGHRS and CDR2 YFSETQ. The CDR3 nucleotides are TGCGCCAGCAGCTGGGCCCGGGACAGGGGTTACCAAGAGACCCAGTACTTC. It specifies CASSWARDRGYQETQYF.

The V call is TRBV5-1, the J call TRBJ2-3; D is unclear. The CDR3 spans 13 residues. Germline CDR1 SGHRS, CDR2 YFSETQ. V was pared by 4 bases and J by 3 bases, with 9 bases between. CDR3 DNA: TGCGCCAGCAGCCCCCCAGCGACAGATACGCAGTATTTT. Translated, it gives CASSPPATDTQYF.

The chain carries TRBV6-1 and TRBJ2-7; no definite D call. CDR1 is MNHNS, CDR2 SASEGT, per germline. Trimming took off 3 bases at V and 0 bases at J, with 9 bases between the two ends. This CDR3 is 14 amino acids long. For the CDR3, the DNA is TGTGCCAGCAGTGAGAGTGGTAACTCCTACGAGCAGTACTTC. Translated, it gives CASSESGNSYEQYF.

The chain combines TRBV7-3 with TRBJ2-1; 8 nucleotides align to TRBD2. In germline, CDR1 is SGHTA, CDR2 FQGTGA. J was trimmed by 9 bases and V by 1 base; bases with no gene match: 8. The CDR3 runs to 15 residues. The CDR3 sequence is CASSLKSGGPGEQFF. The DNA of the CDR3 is TGTGCCAGCAGCTTAAAGTCGGGAGGGCCTGGTGAGCAGTTCTTC.

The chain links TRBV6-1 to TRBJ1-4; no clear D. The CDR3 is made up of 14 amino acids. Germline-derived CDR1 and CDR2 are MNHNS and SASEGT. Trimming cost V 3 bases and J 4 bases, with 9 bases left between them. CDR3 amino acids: CASSETGSNEKLFF. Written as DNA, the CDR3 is TGTGCCAGCAGTGAGACCGGGAGTAATGAAAAACTGTTTTTT.

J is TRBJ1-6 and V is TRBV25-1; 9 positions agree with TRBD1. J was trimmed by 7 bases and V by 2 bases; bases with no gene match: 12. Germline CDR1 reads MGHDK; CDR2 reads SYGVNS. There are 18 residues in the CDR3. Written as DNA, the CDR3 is TGTGCCAGCAGTGAAGGAACAGGGGGCGCGTTTTTAAATTCACCCCTCCACTTT. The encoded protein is CASSEGTGGAFLNSPLHF. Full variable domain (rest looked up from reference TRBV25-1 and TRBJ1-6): EADIYQTPRYLVIGTGKKITLECSQTMGHDKMYWYQQDPGMELHLIHYSYGVNSTEKGDLSSESTVSRIRTEHFPLTLESARPSHTSQYLCASSEGTGGAFLNSPLHFGNGTRLTVT.

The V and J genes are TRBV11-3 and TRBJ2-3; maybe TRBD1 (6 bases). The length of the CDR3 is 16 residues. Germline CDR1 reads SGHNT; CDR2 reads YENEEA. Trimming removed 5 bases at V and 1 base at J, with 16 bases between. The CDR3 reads CASSPGQTFGTDTQYF. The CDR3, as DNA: TGTGCCAGCAGCCCTGGACAGACCTTCGGCACAGATACGCAGTATTTT.

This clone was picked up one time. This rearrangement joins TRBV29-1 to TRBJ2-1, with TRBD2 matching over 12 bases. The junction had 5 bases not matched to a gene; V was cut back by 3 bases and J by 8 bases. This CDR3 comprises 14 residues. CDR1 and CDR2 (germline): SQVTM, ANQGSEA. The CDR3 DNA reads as TGCAGCGTTGAGGGTCTAGCGGGAGGGGATGAGCAGTTCTTC. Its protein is CSVEGLAGGDEQFF.

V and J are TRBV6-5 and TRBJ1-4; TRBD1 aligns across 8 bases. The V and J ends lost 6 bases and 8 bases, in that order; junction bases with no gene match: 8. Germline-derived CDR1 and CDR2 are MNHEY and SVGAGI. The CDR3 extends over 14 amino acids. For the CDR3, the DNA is TGTGCCAGCAGGAGGACAGGGTATACCGAAAAACTGTTTTTT. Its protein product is CASRRTGYTEKLFF.

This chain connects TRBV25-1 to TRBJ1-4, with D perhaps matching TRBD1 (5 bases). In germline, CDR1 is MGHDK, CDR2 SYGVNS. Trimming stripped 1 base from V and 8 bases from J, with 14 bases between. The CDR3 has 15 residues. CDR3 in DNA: TGTGCCAGCAGTGAATTCGGGGGGTTTAGCGAAAAACTGTTTTTT. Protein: CASSEFGGFSEKLFF.

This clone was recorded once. The chain's CDR3 is CSVERGGLGTEAFF. CDR3 nucleotides: TGCAGCGTTGAACGAGGGGGATTGGGCACTGAAGCTTTCTTT. V and J are TRBV29-1 and TRBJ1-1; possible D gene TRBD1, 6 bases. CDR3 length: 14 amino acids. V was cut by 2 bases and J by 4 bases, with 14 bases left in between. CDR1 and CDR2 (germline): SQVTM, ANQGSEA.

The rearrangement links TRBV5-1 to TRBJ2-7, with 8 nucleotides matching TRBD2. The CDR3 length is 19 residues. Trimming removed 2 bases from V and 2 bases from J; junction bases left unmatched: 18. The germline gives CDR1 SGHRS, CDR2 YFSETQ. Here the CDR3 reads CASSFISGGGGQPAYEQYF. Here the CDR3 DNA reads TGCGCCAGCAGCTTTATATCCGGGGGGGGAGGCCAACCCGCCTACGAGCAGTACTTC. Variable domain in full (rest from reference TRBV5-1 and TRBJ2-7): KAGVTQTPRYLIKTRGQQVTLSCSPISGHRSVSWYQQTPGQGLQFLFEYFSETQRNKGNFPGRFSGRQFSNSRSEMNVSTLELGDSALYLCASSFISGGGGQPAYEQYFGPGTRLTVT.

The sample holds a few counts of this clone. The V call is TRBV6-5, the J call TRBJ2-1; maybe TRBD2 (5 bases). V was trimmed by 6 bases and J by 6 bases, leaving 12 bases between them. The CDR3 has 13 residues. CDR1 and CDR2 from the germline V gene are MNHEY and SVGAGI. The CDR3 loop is CASSRGIANEQFF. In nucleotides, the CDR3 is TGTGCCAGCAGCCGAGGGATTGCCAATGAGCAGTTCTTC.

The CDR3 coding sequence is TGTGCCAGCAGCCCTAAACGGTGGGGGACAGGGCCCTACGAGCAGTACTTC. It is translated as CASSPKRWGTGPYEQYF. V and J are TRBV7-3 and TRBJ2-7, with TRBD1 matching 9 bases. CDR1 is SGHTA, CDR2 FQGTGA, per germline. The length of the CDR3 is 17 residues. The junction had 13 bases not matched to a gene; V was cut back by 5 bases and J by 2 bases. The full variable domain, its missing parts supplied by reference TRBV7-3 and TRBJ2-7, is GAGVSQTPSNKVTEKGKYVELRCDPISGHTALYWYRQSLGQGPEFLIYFQGTGAADDSGLPNDRFFAVRPEGSVSTLKIQRTERGDSAVYLCASSPKRWGTGPYEQYFGPGTRLTVT.

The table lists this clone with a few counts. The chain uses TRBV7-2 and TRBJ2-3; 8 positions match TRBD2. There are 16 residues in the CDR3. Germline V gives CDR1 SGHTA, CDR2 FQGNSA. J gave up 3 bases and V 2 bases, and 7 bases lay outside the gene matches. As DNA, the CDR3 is TGTGCCAGCAGCTTACGAAGCGGGAGTAGGACAGATACGCAGTATTTT. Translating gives CASSLRSGSRTDTQYF. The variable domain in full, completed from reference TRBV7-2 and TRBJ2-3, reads GAGVSQSPSNKVTEKGKDVELRCDPISGHTALYWYRQSLGQGLEFLIYFQGNSAPDKSGLPSDRFSAERTGGSVSTLTIQRTQQEDSAVYLCASSLRSGSRTDTQYFGPGTRLTVL.